This TCR beta chain was identified during a study of control samples from healthy donors and cancer patients. Method: immunoSEQ multiplex PCR; TCRdb's copy keeps in-frame clones and lacks some. This sample carries about 18,000 clones, about 85% of them seen once, and the ten largest clones take 25% to 30%. The germline V gene encodes CDR1 MDHEN and CDR2 SYDVKM. The CDR3 totals 15 residues. V shed 3 bases, J shed 6 bases, and the junction held 4 bases outside the gene matches. Specimen: PBMCs. This chain joins TRBV28 and TRBJ2-1; 11 bases line up with TRBD2. The source is a woman between 70 and 85 years old with lung cancer. CDR3 DNA sequence: TGTGCCAGCAGTTTCTTTAGCGGGAGGGCCAATGAGCAGTTCTTC. This sequence encodes CASSFFSGRANEQFF.